This is a list of T cell receptor beta chains from one sample in a study of T cells in Graves' hyperthyroidism and ophthalmopathy. TCRdb re-analysed the multiplex PCR reads in MiXCR, keeping a single row per CDR3 protein. The top ten hold around 24% of the sample, which has 300,000 to 400,000 distinct CDR3 sequences, around 14% seen once. The sequenced sample was blood. Source of these receptors: a woman in her thirties with Graves' hyperthyroidism. Both conserved end residues are part of each CDR3. Each record gives: clone size, CDR3 length, D gene, V gene, J gene, CDR3 DNA, CDR3 protein. A D gene is named only where the DNA matches it firmly. A row's size may be missing; if present it is once, few, many or a size class.

many	15	TRBD1	TRBV5-6	TRBJ2-7	TGTGCCAGCAGCTTGCCCCGGGACAGGGACTACGAGCAGTACTTC	CASSLPRDRDYEQYF
few	14	-	TRBV27	TRBJ2-3	TGTGCCAGCGGTCCCAGCAGAGCCACAGATACGCAGTATTTT	CASGPSRATDTQYF
many	14	-	TRBV12-3/TRBV12-4	TRBJ1-5	TGTGCCAGCAGTGCTGCTGCGAGGAATCAGCCCCAGCATTTT	CASSAAARNQPQHF
-	14	-	TRBV11-2	TRBJ2-6	TGTGCCAGCAGCCTAATAACTGGGGCCAACGTCCTGACTTTC	CASSLITGANVLTF
many	14	-	TRBV14	TRBJ2-3	TGTGCCAGCAGCCTTAGACAGAGCCCAGATACGCAGTATTTT	CASSLRQSPDTQYF
many	15	TRBD1	TRBV15	TRBJ1-5	TGTGCCACCAGCAGAGAGAGACAGGGGCCTCAGCCCCAGCATTTT	CATSRERQGPQPQHF
few	16	TRBD2	TRBV10-3	TRBJ2-5	TGTGCCATCAGTGAGTCCCCTAGCGGGGTAGGGGAGACCCAGTACTTC	CAISESPSGVGETQYF
many	14	TRBD1	TRBV2	TRBJ1-5	TGTGCCAGCGGAACAGGGACAGGGCTCCAGCCCCAGCATTTT	CASGTGTGLQPQHF
few	12	-	TRBV19	TRBJ2-2	TGTGCCATTTCAAAGGGCCCCGGGGAGCTGTTTTTT	CAISKGPGELFF
many	14	TRBD1	TRBV12-3/TRBV12-4	TRBJ2-3	TGTGCCAGCAGTGGGGGACAGAGCACAGATACGCAGTATTTT	CASSGGQSTDTQYF
-	17	-	TRBV10-3	TRBJ1-4	TGTGCCATCAGGAAAGGGGGGGGTTCAGCAACTAATGAAAAACTGTTTTTT	CAIRKGGGSATNEKLFF
few	14	-	TRBV3-1	TRBJ1-5	TGTGCCAGCAGCCCGGGACCGGTTAATCAGCCCCAGCATTTT	CASSPGPVNQPQHF
many	17	TRBD2	TRBV20-1	TRBJ2-7	TGCAGTGCTAGAGTTACTCGAGCGGGACGGGGAGTCTACGAGCAGTACTTC	CSARVTRAGRGVYEQYF
-	12	-	TRBV2	TRBJ2-7	TGTGCCAGCAGTGAATTGGATTACGAGCAGTACTTC	CASSELDYEQYF
many	14	TRBD1	TRBV12-3/TRBV12-4	TRBJ1-1	TGTGCCAGCAGCCTGGGACAGGGGCCGGCTGAAGCTTTCTTT	CASSLGQGPAEAFF
many	12	TRBD1	TRBV6-1	TRBJ1-1	TGTGCCGGACGACAGGGAGGGACTGAAGCTTTCTTT	CAGRQGGTEAFF
many	15	-	TRBV11-2	TRBJ2-1	TGTGCCAGCAGCTTCGGGCTAGCTGTAAACAATGAGCAGTTCTTC	CASSFGLAVNNEQFF
-	16	-	TRBV3-1	TRBJ1-5	TGTGCCAGCAGCCACCGGAATAACAATCTAGGGCAGCCCCAGCATTTT	CASSHRNNNLGQPQHF
few	14	-	TRBV6-5	TRBJ2-2	TGTGCCAGCAGTTACGTCAGCGCCAACGGGGAGCTGTTTTTT	CASSYVSANGELFF
few	15	-	TRBV28	TRBJ2-7	TGTGCCAGCAGTTTGGTTGGCGGGAAATCCTACGAGCAGTACTTC	CASSLVGGKSYEQYF
-	16	TRBD2	TRBV4-1	TRBJ2-1	TGCGCCAGCAGCCAAGGAGCGGGATTAATCTACAATGAGCAGTTCTTC	CASSQGAGLIYNEQFF
many	16	-	TRBV11-2	TRBJ2-2	TGTGCCAGCAGCATACCGGGACCCTTGAACACCGGGGAGCTGTTTTTT	CASSIPGPLNTGELFF
-	18	TRBD2	TRBV12-3/TRBV12-4	TRBJ2-6	TGTGCCAGCAGTTTCCTTGCTAGCGGGAGATCTGGGGCCAACGTCCTGACTTTC	CASSFLASGRSGANVLTF
-	20	TRBD1	TRBV28	TRBJ1-5	TGTGCCAGCAGTTACCTCCCCATGACAGGGGGCATCTATAGCAATCAGCCCCAGCATTTT	CASSYLPMTGGIYSNQPQHF
many	13	-	TRBV20-1	TRBJ1-5	TGCAGTGCTAGTCTCGGAGATTATCAGCCCCAGCATTTT	CSASLGDYQPQHF
-	13	-	TRBV7-2	TRBJ2-2	TGTGCCAGCAGCTCGAGAGGGAGCGGGGAGCTGTTTTTT	CASSSRGSGELFF
-	16	TRBD2	TRBV28	TRBJ2-2	TGTGCCAGCAGTTCATCTAGCGGGAGGGGCACCGGGGAGCTGTTTTTT	CASSSSSGRGTGELFF
-	14	-	TRBV3-1	TRBJ2-2	TGTGCCAGCAGCCGGGACTCTTACACCGGGGAGCTGTTTTTT	CASSRDSYTGELFF
-	13	-	TRBV6-1	TRBJ2-7	TGTGCCAGCACCCGGACGGAGACCTACGAGCAGTACTTC	CASTRTETYEQYF
many	12	-	TRBV6-2/TRBV6-3	TRBJ2-3	TGTGCCAGCGCCCACGGGGCAGATACGCAGTATTTT	CASAHGADTQYF
-	13	-	TRBV19	TRBJ2-7	TGTGCCAGTAGACAGACCGCGACCTACGAGCAGTACTTC	CASRQTATYEQYF
-	16	-	TRBV11-2	TRBJ2-5	TGTGCCAGCAGCTTAGATGGGGGGACAGCAGGGGAGACCCAGTACTTC	CASSLDGGTAGETQYF
few	15	TRBD2	TRBV7-9	TRBJ2-1	TGTGCCAGCAGCGCTCTAGCGGGAGCCTCGTATGAGCAGTTCTTC	CASSALAGASYEQFF
many	16	TRBD2	TRBV9	TRBJ2-7	TGTGCCAGCAGCGTAGCTTCGGGCGGGAGCTCCTACGAGCAGTACTTC	CASSVASGGSSYEQYF
-	15	TRBD2	TRBV7-2	TRBJ2-1	TGTGCCAGCAGCTTACCGGGAGGGATCAACAATGAGCAGTTCTTC	CASSLPGGINNEQFF
many	15	TRBD1	TRBV29-1	TRBJ1-1	TGCAGCGTTAGAGGGACAGGGGCAATGAACACTGAAGCTTTCTTT	CSVRGTGAMNTEAFF
-	17	TRBD2	TRBV5-1	TRBJ2-2	TGCGCCAGCGCCCAGGGCCTAGCGGGAGGGTACGGCGGGGAGCTGTTTTTT	CASAQGLAGGYGGELFF
few	13	-	TRBV19	TRBJ2-7	TGTGCCAGTAGTGTAACAGGATACTACGAGCAGTACTTC	CASSVTGYYEQYF
many	14	TRBD2	TRBV20-1	TRBJ2-3	TGCAGTGCTAAGGGGCTAGCGGGTAATCAACGGCAGTATTTT	CSAKGLAGNQRQYF
many	16	-	TRBV5-6	TRBJ2-4	TGTGCCAGCAGCCACCTTCTCCGGGACCCTCGGAGGGTACAGTACTTC	CASSHLLRDPRRVQYF
few	14	-	TRBV6-2/TRBV6-3	TRBJ2-2	TGTGCCAGCAGTTACTCAGTGGGTACCGGGGAGCTGTTTTTT	CASSYSVGTGELFF
-	13	TRBD2	TRBV30	TRBJ2-7	TGTGCCTGGAGTCTAGCGGGAGGGCCTCCGCAGTACTTC	CAWSLAGGPPQYF
once	16	-	TRBV13	TRBJ1-2	TGTGCCAGCAGCCGCCCCTCAACAGGTAAAAAGAATGGCTACACCTTC	CASSRPSTGKKNGYTF
-	17	-	TRBV4-1	TRBJ2-1	TGCGCCAGCAGCCTCACATGGATGCGGGGCTATTACAATGAGCAGTTCTTC	CASSLTWMRGYYNEQFF
many	12	-	TRBV6-1	TRBJ2-3	TGTGCCGCCATGACTAGCACAGATACGCAGTATTTT	CAAMTSTDTQYF
-	16	TRBD2	TRBV19	TRBJ2-1	TGTGCCAGTAGTATAAAGGGAGCGGGAGGGTACAATGAGCAGTTCTTC	CASSIKGAGGYNEQFF
-	14	-	TRBV4-1	TRBJ2-5	TGCGCCAGCAGCCGATGGGTGGACCAAGAGACCCAGTACTTC	CASSRWVDQETQYF
-	14	TRBD1	TRBV6-5	TRBJ1-5	TGTGCCAGCAGTTTTTCGACAGGGGAACAGCCCCAGCATTTT	CASSFSTGEQPQHF
many	12	-	TRBV20-1	TRBJ2-7	TGCAGTGCTAGCGGCAGGGCCTACGAGCAGTACTTC	CSASGRAYEQYF
few	14	TRBD1	TRBV18	TRBJ1-2	TGTGCCAGCTCACTTCAGGGGGGGTTCGATGGCTACACCTTC	CASSLQGGFDGYTF
many	18	TRBD2	TRBV28	TRBJ2-1	TGTGCCAGCAGTCGCACTAGCGGGTACACGAAGGCCTACAATGAGCAGTTCTTC	CASSRTSGYTKAYNEQFF
-	18	-	TRBV18	TRBJ1-6	TGTGCCAGCTCGACCACGGCTTCAGGACAGCGTAATAATTCACCCCTCCACTTT	CASSTTASGQRNNSPLHF
many	15	-	TRBV7-9	TRBJ1-4	TGTGCCAGCAGCTCCCACCCGGTGGGTAGTGAAAAACTGTTTTTT	CASSSHPVGSEKLFF
many	12	TRBD1	TRBV30	TRBJ2-7	TGTGCCTGGGACAGGGGCGCCTACGAGCAGTACTTC	CAWDRGAYEQYF
many	15	-	TRBV28	TRBJ1-1	TGTGCCAGCAGTAACCGGGGGCCGGCGAACACTGAAGCTTTCTTT	CASSNRGPANTEAFF